One sample yielded the 22 T cell receptor beta chains listed below, sequenced in a study of shared clonotypes between healthy human individuals. Only CD45RO-negative cells positively selected for CCR7 counted as naive CD8 cells, so terminally differentiated effector memory CD45RA+ cells were excluded. Generated by immunoSEQ multiplex PCR, the TCRdb table keeps only in-frame clones and is missing some. The sample carries about 700,000 clones, just over 90% recorded once. Sequences were obtained from naive CD8+ T cells sorted from blood. Receptors were obtained from a man aged 25-45 years in good health.

The rearrangement joins TRBV30 to TRBJ2-1; D might be TRBD2 (5 bases). V was clipped by 2 bases and J by 6 bases, with 11 bases between them. The CDR3 has 13 residues. Germline V gene sequence: CDR1 GTSNPN, CDR2 SVGIG (reference sequence). CDR3 residues: CAWSLQRRNEQFF. CDR3 nucleotide sequence: TGTGCCTGGAGTCTTCAGCGGCGCAATGAGCAGTTCTTC.

This chain links TRBV6-4 with TRBJ2-1, with TRBD2 matching over 11 bases. Germline CDR1 and CDR2: MRHNA and SNTAGT. V was pared by 3 bases and J by 6 bases, with 1 base of the junction left unmatched. CDR3 length: 14 amino acids. The CDR3 bases are TGTGCCAGCAGTGAGGGGACTAGCGGCAATGAGCAGTTCTTC. Protein product: CASSEGTSGNEQFF.

The chain combines TRBV7-8 with TRBJ2-7; D is uncertain. The CDR3 is made up of 13 amino acids. V lost 1 base, J lost 7 bases, and 11 bases lay in between. Germline V gene lookup returns CDR1 SGHVS and CDR2 FQNEAQ. The CDR3 protein is CASSLEVRNEQYF. The DNA for the CDR3 is TGTGCCAGCAGCTTAGAGGTTAGGAATGAGCAGTACTTC.

V is TRBV30 and J is TRBJ1-2, with 7 bases identical to TRBD1. After removal of 5 bases from V and 6 bases from J, the junction contained 9 bases not matched to a gene. The CDR3 spans 13 residues. Germline-derived CDR1 and CDR2 are GTSNPN and SVGIG (reference sequence). Here the CDR3 DNA reads TGTGCCTGGGGGACAGCTAATCAGGATGGCTACACCTTC. It encodes CAWGTANQDGYTF.

This sequence joins TRBV29-1 and TRBJ2-7, with TRBD2 matching 16 bases. The V gene end was trimmed by 2 bases and the J gene end by 2 bases; junction bases not matched to a gene: 9. Germline values: CDR1 SQVTM, CDR2 ANQGSEA. The CDR3 extends over 18 amino acids. CDR3 amino acids: CSVEQTGTSGGGTYEQYF. The CDR3 DNA follows: TGCAGCGTTGAACAGACCGGGACTAGCGGGGGGGGAACCTACGAGCAGTACTTC.

This chain joins TRBV5-6 and TRBJ2-1; TRBD2 matches 9 bases. The CDR3 consists of 15 residues. Germline V gene lookup returns CDR1 SGHDT and CDR2 YYEEEE. The J segment lost 9 bases and the V segment lost 4 bases, leaving 11 bases of the junction unmatched. The CDR3 DNA reads as TGTGCCAGCAGCGGTAGCGGGAGCAATAGGATTGAGCAGTTCTTC. Protein sequence: CASSGSGSNRIEQFF.

The chain is built from TRBV7-6 and TRBJ2-7; 7 bases are a match to TRBD1. Looked up from germline, CDR1 is SGHVS and CDR2 is FNYEAQ. The CDR3 length is 14 residues. Losses at the gene ends were 4 bases for V and 0 bases for J; bases not matched to a gene: 3. CDR3 region: CASSYDRVSYEQYF. CDR3 bases: TGTGCCAGCAGCTACGACAGGGTCTCCTACGAGCAGTACTTC. The full variable domain, its missing parts supplied by reference TRBV7-6 and TRBJ2-7, is GAGVSQSPRYKVTKRGQDVALRCDPISGHVSLYWYRQALGQGPEFLTYFNYEAQQDKSGLPNDRFSAERPEGSISTLTIQRTEQRDSAMYRCASSYDRVSYEQYFGPGTRLTVT.

The rearrangement uses TRBV6-6 and TRBJ1-2, with a weak D call TRBD1 (6 bases). Germline-derived CDR1 and CDR2 are MNHNY and SVGAGI (reference sequence). Trimming took off 2 bases at V and 4 bases at J, with 17 bases between the two ends. There are 16 residues in the CDR3. CDR3 sequence: CASSYAATGAPYGYTF. The CDR3 coding sequence is TGTGCCAGCAGTTACGCTGCAACGGGGGCACCCTATGGCTACACCTTC.

The J gene is TRBJ2-1, the V gene TRBV9; D remains ambiguous. This CDR3 contains 13 residues. Germline V gives CDR1 SGDLS, CDR2 YYNGEE. Trimming took 2 bases from V and 8 from J, leaving 11 bases between them. The DNA of the CDR3 is TGTGCCAGCAGCGTCGAATGGGTCGATGAGCAGTTCTTC. Amino acid sequence: CASSVEWVDEQFF.

This chain connects TRBV14 to TRBJ2-7, with a possible D match to TRBD1 (6 bases). CDR1 is SGHDN, CDR2 FVKESK, per germline. The CDR3 length is 14 residues. The V and J ends lost 0 bases and 3 bases respectively, with 9 bases between them. The DNA of the CDR3 is TGTGCCAGCAGCCAAGATAGAGGGGGCTACGAGCAGTACTTC. Its protein product is CASSQDRGGYEQYF.

This chain connects TRBV28 to TRBJ2-3; 9 bases fit TRBD2. CDR1 is MDHEN and CDR2 is SYDVKM in the germline V gene. Germline trimming cut 6 bases from V and 2 bases from J; bases unmatched to any gene: 9. The length of the CDR3 is 16 residues. CDR3 sequence: CASRSPTSGNTDTQYF. In nucleotides, the CDR3 is TGTGCCAGCAGATCTCCGACTAGCGGTAACACAGATACGCAGTATTTT.

The chain combines TRBV6-1 with TRBJ2-1; 13 bases are shared with TRBD2. Germline lookup yields CDR1 MNHNS and CDR2 SASEGT. Trimming at V came to 2 bases and at J to 7 bases, leaving 20 bases not matched to a gene. The CDR3 has 21 residues. The CDR3 DNA is TGTGCCAGCAGTGAATCTCTTAGGGCGGTTAAACTAGCGGGAGGGGGGAATGAGCAGTTCTTC. Its protein product is CASSESLRAVKLAGGGNEQFF.

The rearrangement links TRBV5-1 to TRBJ1-3; D gene unclear. CDR1 and CDR2 (germline): SGHRS, YFSETQ. The V and J ends lost 0 bases and 3 bases respectively, with 10 bases between them. The CDR3 covers 15 residues. The CDR3 region has the DNA TGCGCCAGCAGCTTGGCCGAAACTAGTGGAAACACCATATATTTT. It translates to CASSLAETSGNTIYF.

The rearrangement uses TRBV28 and TRBJ2-7; 12 bases align to TRBD2. CDR3 length equals 15 residues. Trimming took 6 bases from V and 5 from J; bases not matched to a gene: 8. Germline V lookup: CDR1 MDHEN, CDR2 SYDVKM. The CDR3 DNA reads as TGTGCCAGCAGCACTGAGCTAGCGGGAGGGAACGAGCAGTACTTC. Its protein is CASSTELAGGNEQYF. The variable domain in full, with the rest retrieved from reference TRBV28 and TRBJ2-7, is DVKVTQSSRYLVKRTGEKVFLECVQDMDHENMFWYRQDPGLGLRLIYFSYDVKMKEKGDIPEGYSVSREKKERFSLILESASTNQTSMYLCASSTELAGGNEQYFGPGTRLTVT.

This rearrangement joins TRBV9 to TRBJ2-7; 8 positions agree with TRBD2. The V and J ends lost 5 bases and 2 bases, in that order; junction bases with no gene match: 9. The CDR3 runs 15 residues. The germline gives CDR1 SGDLS, CDR2 YYNGEE. The CDR3 sequence: CASSKEGLDTYEQYF. CDR3 coding DNA: TGTGCCAGCAGTAAGGAGGGACTAGACACCTACGAGCAGTACTTC.

The rearrangement uses TRBV6-6 and TRBJ2-7, with TRBD1 identical over 7 bases. Germline-derived CDR1 and CDR2 are MNHNY and SVGAGI (reference sequence). V trimming: 6 bases; J trimming: 1 base; junction bases outside the gene matches: 3. This CDR3 has 13 amino acids. CDR3 sequence (DNA): TGTGCCAGCAGCCCGGGACAGTCCTACGAGCAGTACTTC. Protein: CASSPGQSYEQYF.

This rearrangement joins TRBV10-3 to TRBJ2-2, with TRBD2 matching over 7 bases. Looked up from germline, CDR1 is ENHRY and CDR2 is SYGVKD. J was trimmed by 4 bases and V by 4 bases; bases with no gene match: 12. The CDR3 is 17 residues long. The CDR3 here is CAISGRVLAEPTGELFF. The CDR3 DNA reads as TGTGCCATCAGTGGACGGGTCCTAGCGGAGCCCACCGGGGAGCTGTTTTTT.

The J gene is TRBJ2-1, the V gene TRBV29-1; D might be TRBD2 (5 bases). Germline V gives CDR1 SQVTM, CDR2 ANQGSEA. V was cut by 6 bases and J by 2 bases, with 11 bases left in between. This CDR3 spans 13 amino acids. The CDR3 region has the DNA TGCAGCGTCAAGACTACCACCTACAATGAGCAGTTCTTC. Translation: CSVKTTTYNEQFF.

The chain couples TRBV6-1 to TRBJ2-5; TRBD2 agrees at 7 bases. Germline V gene sequence: CDR1 MNHNS, CDR2 SASEGT. This CDR3 is 17 amino acids long. V lost 2 bases to trimming and J lost 7 bases; unmatched junction nucleotides: 16. In DNA form, the CDR3 reads TGTGCCAGCAGTGAAACCCCCGCGACTAGCCCAGAGAGGACCCAGTACTTC. Its translation: CASSETPATSPERTQYF.

The genes are TRBV5-1 and TRBJ2-7; 7 nucleotides align to TRBD2. This CDR3 spans 13 amino acids. J lost 6 bases, V lost 3 bases, and 6 bases had no gene match. The germline CDR1 and CDR2 sequences are SGHRS and YFSETQ. CDR3 DNA: TGCGCCAGCAGCTGGGGGGGTTTTGGCGAGCAGTACTTC. Translating gives CASSWGGFGEQYF.

The chain carries TRBV18 and TRBJ1-5; unclear D gene. The CDR3 runs to 14 residues. The V end was cut by 4 bases, the J end by 5 bases, with 12 bases between. Germline CDR1 reads KGHSH; CDR2 reads LQKENI. Written as DNA, the CDR3 is TGTGCCAGCTCACTTGTTGTGGTAGATCAGCCCCAGCATTTT. This translates into CASSLVVVDQPQHF.

The rearrangement uses TRBV11-2 and TRBJ1-3; D unclear. With 2 bases removed from V and 0 bases from J, the gap between germline ends came to 8 bases. Germline V gene sequence: CDR1 SGHAT, CDR2 FQNNGV. The CDR3 consists of 15 residues. The CDR3 bases are TGTGCCAGCAGCTTAACAGCTGTCTCTGGAAACACCATATATTTT. Translated: CASSLTAVSGNTIYF.